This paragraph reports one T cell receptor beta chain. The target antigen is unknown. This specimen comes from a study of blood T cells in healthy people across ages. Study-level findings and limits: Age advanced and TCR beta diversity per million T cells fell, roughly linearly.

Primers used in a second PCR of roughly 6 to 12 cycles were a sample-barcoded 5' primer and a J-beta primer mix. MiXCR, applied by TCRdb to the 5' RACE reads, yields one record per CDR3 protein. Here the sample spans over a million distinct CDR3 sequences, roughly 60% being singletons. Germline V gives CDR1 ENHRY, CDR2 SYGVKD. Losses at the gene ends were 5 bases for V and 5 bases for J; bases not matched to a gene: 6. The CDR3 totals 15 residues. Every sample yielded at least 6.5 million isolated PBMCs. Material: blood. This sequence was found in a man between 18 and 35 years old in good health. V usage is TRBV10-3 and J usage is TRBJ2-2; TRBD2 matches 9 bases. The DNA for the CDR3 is TGTGCCATCAGTTCTAGCGGGGATAAGACCGGGGAGCTGTTTTTT. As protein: CAISSSGDKTGELFF.